The sequence of this T cell receptor (beta chain) was determined in a study of blood T cells in healthy people across ages. Donors were healthy Caucasian individuals from Russia aged roughly 6 to 90. A second PCR, run for roughly 7 to 11 cycles, used a sample-barcoded 5' primer plus a J-beta primer mix. MiXCR, applied by TCRdb to the 5' RACE reads, yields one record per CDR3 protein. The data contain about 640,000 distinct CDR3 sequences, under 65% of them seen just once; the ten biggest clones take up 30% to 45%. The CDR3 is 11 residues long. V shed 8 bases and J shed 5 bases, with 8 bases lying between them. Germline V gives CDR1 SNHLY, CDR2 FYNNEI. Details on this clonotype: The antigen is unknown.

Study findings and constraints: In long-lived donors, naive CD4+ cell counts and diversity exceeded those of aged donors. Possibly confounding the expanded clonotype changes was the fact that donor CMV status was unknown.

Sequenced sample: blood. The rearrangement links TRBV2 to TRBJ2-3; D uncertain. The clonotype comes from a man aged 55-75 years in good health. CDR3: CASGYQDTQYF. The CDR3 DNA reads as TGTGCCAGCGGTTATCAAGATACGCAGTATTTT.